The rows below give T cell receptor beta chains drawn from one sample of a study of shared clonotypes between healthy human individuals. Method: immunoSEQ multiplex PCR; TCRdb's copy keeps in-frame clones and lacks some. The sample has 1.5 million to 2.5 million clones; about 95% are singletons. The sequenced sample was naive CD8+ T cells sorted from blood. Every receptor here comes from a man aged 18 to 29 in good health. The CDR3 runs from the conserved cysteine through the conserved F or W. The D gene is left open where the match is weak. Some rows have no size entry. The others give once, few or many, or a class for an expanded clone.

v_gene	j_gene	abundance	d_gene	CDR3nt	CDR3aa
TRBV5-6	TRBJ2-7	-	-	TGTGCCAGCAGCTTGGACAACTCCTACGAGCAGTACTTC	CASSLDNSYEQYF
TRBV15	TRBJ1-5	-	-	TGTGCCACCAGCAGATCACCAGGGATCTCCGGTCAGCCCCAGCATTTT	CATSRSPGISGQPQHF
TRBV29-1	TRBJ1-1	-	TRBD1	TGCAGCACCCACCCGAGGACAGGGGACCGATTGAACACTGAAGCTTTCTTT	CSTHPRTGDRLNTEAFF
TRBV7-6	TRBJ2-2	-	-	TGTGCCAGCAGCTTATTGGTCGGGGAGCTGTTTTTT	CASSLLVGELFF
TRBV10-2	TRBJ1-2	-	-	TGCGCCAGCAACCCGGGGAGGGGCAATGGCTACACCTTC	CASNPGRGNGYTF
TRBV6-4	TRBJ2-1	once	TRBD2	TGTGCCAGCAGCGCACTAGCGGGAGTCGCTGGGGGTGAGCAGTTCTTC	CASSALAGVAGGEQFF
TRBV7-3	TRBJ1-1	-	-	TGTGCCAGCAGCTCTGGTTCCTACTTGGACACTGAAGCTTTCTTT	CASSSGSYLDTEAFF
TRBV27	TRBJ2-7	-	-	TGTGCCAGCAGTTCCCTTGGGCAGAGCTACGAGCAGTACTTC	CASSSLGQSYEQYF
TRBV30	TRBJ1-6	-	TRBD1	TGTGCCTGGAGTGCAGGGAAGGGACAGGGGCCTCTGTATAATTCACCCCTCCACTTT	CAWSAGKGQGPLYNSPLHF
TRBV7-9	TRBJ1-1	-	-	TGTGCCAGCAGCCGACTCTTAGCATCTGAAGCTTTCTTT	CASSRLLASEAFF
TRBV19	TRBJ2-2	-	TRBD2	TGTGCCAGTAGTATCGGACTAGCATATACCGGGGAGCTGTTTTTT	CASSIGLAYTGELFF
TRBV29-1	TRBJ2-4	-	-	TGCAGCGTTGAAACATCAGGGGAGTACGGCATTCAGTACTTC	CSVETSGEYGIQYF
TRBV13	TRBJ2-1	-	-	TGTGCCAGCAGCTTAGGAGGGAGCTCCTACAATGAGCAGTTCTTC	CASSLGGSSYNEQFF
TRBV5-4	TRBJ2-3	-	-	TGTGCCAGCAGCTGGTATGGGTTCGGATCCGGGACGGCCACAGATACGCAGTATTTT	CASSWYGFGSGTATDTQYF
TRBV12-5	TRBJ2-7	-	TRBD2	TGTGCTAGTGGTTTGGGAACCTTAGCGGGAGCGCCCTACGAGCAGTACTTC	CASGLGTLAGAPYEQYF
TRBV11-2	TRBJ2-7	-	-	TGTGCCAGCAGCCCCCGCCGGGACGTCTACCACGAGCAGTACTTC	CASSPRRDVYHEQYF
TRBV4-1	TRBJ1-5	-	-	TGCGCCAGCAGCCAAGCCTACCGTACTTTCAATCAGCCCCAGCATTTT	CASSQAYRTFNQPQHF
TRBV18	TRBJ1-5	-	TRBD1	TGTGCCAGCTCACGGCTGACAGGGCAGGGTCAGCCCCAGCATTTT	CASSRLTGQGQPQHF
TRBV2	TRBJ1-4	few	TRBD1	TGTGCCAACGTCGACAGGGGAAATGAAAAACTGTTTTTT	CANVDRGNEKLFF
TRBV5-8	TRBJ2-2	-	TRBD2	TGTGCCAGCAGCTTGATGATTGGTCCGGCTAGCGGGGCCGGGGAGCTGTTTTTT	CASSLMIGPASGAGELFF
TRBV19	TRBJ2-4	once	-	TGTGCCAGTAACGACGCGGGGAACATTCAGTACTTC	CASNDAGNIQYF
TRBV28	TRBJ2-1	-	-	TGTGCCAGCAGCTCACCGGTGGGCGATGAGCAGTTCTTC	CASSSPVGDEQFF
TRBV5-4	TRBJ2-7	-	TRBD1	TGTGCCAGCAGCGTCGGGACAGTGTACGAGCAGTACTTC	CASSVGTVYEQYF
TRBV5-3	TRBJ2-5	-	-	TGTGCCAGAAGCTCCGCAGATAAGACCCAGTACTTC	CARSSADKTQYF
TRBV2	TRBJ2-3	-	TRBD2	TGTGCCAGCAGTGACCCGGGCGGGCTAGCGGACGATACTAGCACAGATACGCAGTATTTT	CASSDPGGLADDTSTDTQYF
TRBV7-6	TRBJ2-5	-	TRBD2	TGTGCCAGCAGCTGGAGCGGGACTAGCGGGAAAGAGACCCAGTACTTC	CASSWSGTSGKETQYF
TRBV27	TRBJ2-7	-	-	TGTGCCAGCAGTTTTAATCTCGAGCAGTACTTC	CASSFNLEQYF
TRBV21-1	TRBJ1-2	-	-	TGTGCCAGCAGCTTAGAAAAGATAGGATTCTATGGCTACACCTTC	CASSLEKIGFYGYTF
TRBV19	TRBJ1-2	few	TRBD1	TGTGCCAGTAGTATAGATCTGGAGGGGGCGGCCTTGAATGGCTACACCTTC	CASSIDLEGAALNGYTF
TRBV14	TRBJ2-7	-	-	TGTGCCAGCAGCCAAGAGGGCGGGCACGAGCAGTACTTC	CASSQEGGHEQYF
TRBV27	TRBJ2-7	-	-	TGTGCCAGCAGTTCTGCAGTCTCCTACGAGCAGTACTTC	CASSSAVSYEQYF
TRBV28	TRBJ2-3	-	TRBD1	TGTGCCAGCAGTTCTGGTCTAAGGGACAGAGGCACAGATACGCAGTATTTT	CASSSGLRDRGTDTQYF
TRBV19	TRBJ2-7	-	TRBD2	TGTGCCAGTAGTTCGTTTAGCGGGGGCTACGAGCAGTACTTC	CASSSFSGGYEQYF
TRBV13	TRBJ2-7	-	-	TGTGCCAGCAGCTCCCTGTTGGTCAGCTACGAGCAGTACTTC	CASSSLLVSYEQYF
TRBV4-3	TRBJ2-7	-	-	TGCGCCAGCAGCCACGTCGAGGGATTGGGGTACGAGCAGTACTTC	CASSHVEGLGYEQYF
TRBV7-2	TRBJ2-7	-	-	TGTGCCAGCAGCCTAACCTACGAGCAGTACTTC	CASSLTYEQYF
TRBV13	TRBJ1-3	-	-	TGTGCCAGCAGCCCAGCAGAGCATGGAAACACCATATATTTT	CASSPAEHGNTIYF
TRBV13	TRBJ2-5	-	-	TGTGCCAGCAGCGAGATGGGGAATTTAGAGACCCAGTACTTC	CASSEMGNLETQYF
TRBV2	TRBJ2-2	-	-	TGTGCCAGCATCACCGACACCGGGGAGCTGTTTTTT	CASITDTGELFF
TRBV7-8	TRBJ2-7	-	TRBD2	TGTGCCAGCAGCCCCACTAGCGGCTACGAGCAGTACTTC	CASSPTSGYEQYF
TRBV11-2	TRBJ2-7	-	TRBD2	TGTGCCAGCAGCCTAGCGGGAGGGCCCGTTTCCTACGAGCAGTACTTC	CASSLAGGPVSYEQYF
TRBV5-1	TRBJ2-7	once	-	TGCGCCAGCAGCTTGGTGCCCCAGGACTATGAAACAACCTACGAGCAGTACTTC	CASSLVPQDYETTYEQYF
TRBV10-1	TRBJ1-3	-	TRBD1	TGCGCCAGCTCCCCGGGACAGGGGGCTTATGGAAACACCATATATTTT	CASSPGQGAYGNTIYF
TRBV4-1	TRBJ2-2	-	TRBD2	TGCGCCAGCAGCCAAGATTTCCTGCGGGGGGCGTACACCGGGGAGCTGTTTTTT	CASSQDFLRGAYTGELFF
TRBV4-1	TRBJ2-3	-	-	TGCGCCAGCAGCCTTGGCGGGGGCACAGATACGCAGTATTTT	CASSLGGGTDTQYF
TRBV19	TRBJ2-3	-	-	TGTGCCAGTAGTATAGGAATTGGTGGCACAGATACGCAGTATTTT	CASSIGIGGTDTQYF
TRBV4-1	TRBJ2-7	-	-	TGCGCCAGCAGCCAAGATGGAAGGGGCTACGAGCAGTACTTC	CASSQDGRGYEQYF
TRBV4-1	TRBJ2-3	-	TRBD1	TGCGCCAGCAGCCAAGGGTCATGGACAGGGATTGATACGCAGTATTTT	CASSQGSWTGIDTQYF
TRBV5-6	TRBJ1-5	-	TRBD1	TGTGCCAGCAGCTTCCGACAGGGGTTCCAGCCCCAGCATTTT	CASSFRQGFQPQHF
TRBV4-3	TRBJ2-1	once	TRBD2	TGCGCCAGCAGCCAAGATCCCCAGCGGGAGGCCTACAATGAGCAGTTCTTC	CASSQDPQREAYNEQFF